A selection of T cell receptor beta chains follows, all from one sample in a study of blood T cell repertoires in COVID-19. TCRdb's table, derived via immunoSEQ multiplex PCR, lists solely in-frame clones and lacks some. The table lists about 250,000 clones, about 89% of them singletons. The sequencing input was peripheral blood. The receptors derive from a man aged 25 to 45 with acute or convalescent COVID-19. CDR3s leave out the opening cysteine and the closing phenylalanine or tryptophan. A D gene is named only where the DNA matches it firmly. Clone size is shown for a subset of rows, as once, few, many or a class of expanded clone.

D: .; size: .; V: TRBV29-1; CDR3: SVGHSSGNTIY
D: TRBD1; size: once; V: TRBV19; CDR3: ASSPDRGLRGYT
D: .; size: few; V: TRBV6-1; CDR3: ASSEVVLQAFTQPQH
D: TRBD1; size: .; V: TRBV9; CDR3: ASSVAGTAGREQF
D: .; size: .; V: TRBV28; CDR3: ASTPTGEKLF
D: TRBD1; size: .; V: TRBV15; CDR3: ATSRKGQGVPQH
D: TRBD1; size: .; V: TRBV6-6; CDR3: ASSPKTGTGNTQY
D: .; size: .; V: TRBV4-2; CDR3: ASSLGRTKGTEAF
D: .; size: .; V: TRBV6-1; CDR3: ASSEEEETAGTDTQY
D: .; size: few; V: TRBV28; CDR3: ASKESYGYT
D: .; size: .; V: TRBV30; CDR3: AWREDGTYNEQF
D: .; size: .; V: TRBV30; CDR3: AWNTGANSPLH
D: .; size: .; V: TRBV5-6; CDR3: ASSLGAIQETQY
D: TRBD1; size: .; V: TRBV29-1; CDR3: SVEDQGQGFGEAF
D: .; size: .; V: TRBV2; CDR3: ASTGQTLAFDGYT
D: TRBD1; size: .; V: TRBV7-3; CDR3: ASSLNTGAETQY
D: TRBD2; size: once; V: TRBV6-5; CDR3: ASSLSGGSAYEQY
D: TRBD1; size: .; V: TRBV18; CDR3: ASSRGQGGGDTQY
D: .; size: .; V: TRBV5-1; CDR3: ASTLRGMGGNEKLF
D: .; size: .; V: TRBV28; CDR3: ASSSFGQGLNQPQH
D: .; size: .; V: TRBV28; CDR3: ASQGFPGANVLT
D: TRBD1; size: .; V: TRBV19; CDR3: ASRSGGGYTEAF
D: .; size: .; V: TRBV27; CDR3: ASRTGIGGRHNEQF
D: .; size: few; V: TRBV28; CDR3: ASSKRGTGELF
D: .; size: .; V: TRBV7-3; CDR3: ASSMTGRDGELF
D: .; size: .; V: TRBV19; CDR3: ASEQQGAGGNQPQH
D: TRBD1; size: .; V: TRBV5-5; CDR3: ASSLGGRDRGLTEAF
D: .; size: .; V: TRBV9; CDR3: ASSPSVNTEAF
D: TRBD2; size: few; V: TRBV4-2; CDR3: ASSQRLAGGLSTDTQY
D: TRBD2; size: .; V: TRBV5-4; CDR3: ASSGSGVLNTGELF
D: TRBD1; size: .; V: TRBV6-6; CDR3: ASIFQGELF
D: .; size: .; V: TRBV28; CDR3: ASSLFRDGNTIY
D: .; size: .; V: TRBV3-1/TRBV3-2; CDR3: ASSERTATYNEQF
D: TRBD2; size: .; V: TRBV28; CDR3: ASSIAGGPREQY
D: TRBD1; size: .; V: TRBV7-2; CDR3: ASSPQTGIKLF
D: .; size: .; V: TRBV5-8; CDR3: ASSSGRKYTEAF
D: TRBD1; size: .; V: TRBV9; CDR3: ASSSSGDRALTGELF
D: .; size: .; V: TRBV21-1; CDR3: ASRGSQGWYWLNTEAF
D: TRBD2; size: .; V: TRBV5-4; CDR3: ATGTSGGAYTDTQY
D: .; size: .; V: TRBV15; CDR3: ATSRAPLDSPLH
D: .; size: .; V: TRBV5-5; CDR3: ASSSGVGYT
D: TRBD1; size: .; V: TRBV6-6; CDR3: ASMRVRTGIYGYT
D: .; size: .; V: TRBV6-1; CDR3: ASSEASVSGNTIY
D: .; size: once; V: TRBV20-1; CDR3: SATTVEQY
D: .; size: .; V: TRBV28; CDR3: ASSRGGPSNQPQH
D: .; size: .; V: TRBV7-2; CDR3: ASSSRGGSGANVLT
D: TRBD2; size: .; V: TRBV28; CDR3: ASRVGGARNSYEQY
D: .; size: .; V: TRBV19; CDR3: ASSIPWQAEQY
D: .; size: .; V: TRBV4-1; CDR3: ASSQEGAAQETQY
D: .; size: once; V: TRBV5-5; CDR3: ASSFPPSYGYT
D: .; size: .; V: TRBV30; CDR3: AWSSRGHSNQPQH
D: .; size: .; V: TRBV12-5; CDR3: ASGLNSNEQF
D: TRBD1; size: .; V: TRBV19; CDR3: ASLRDRTGEKLF